This T cell receptor (beta chain) was observed in a study of blood T cell repertoires in COVID-19. For the study at large: PBMCs, B-cell-depleted T cells, or T cells were the source of the cDNA or gDNA that made up the material.

There are 14 residues in the CDR3. Unmatched junction bases numbered 3, after V lost 2 bases and J lost 2 bases. Germline V lookup: CDR1 SGHTS, CDR2 YDEGEE. Method: immunoSEQ multiplex PCR; TCRdb's copy keeps in-frame clones and lacks some. The sample contains approximately 300,000 clones, around 87% of which appear only once. This clone was counted only a few times. The V gene is TRBV5-8, the J gene TRBJ2-7; 8 bases align to TRBD2. The receptor was derived from a woman in her forties or fifties who had recovered from COVID-19. Sequencing input: peripheral blood. DNA for the CDR3: TGTGCCAGCAGCTTAACTAGCGGCCCCTACGAGCAGTACTTC. Its protein product is CASSLTSGPYEQYF.